This paragraph covers one T cell receptor beta chain sequence. Assay used: immunoSEQ multiplex PCR; TCRdb lists only in-frame clones, some missing. The table lists approximately 300,000 clones, approximately 91% of them singletons, with 3% to 5% in the top ten. The record originates from a study of blood T cell repertoires in COVID-19. The CDR3 is 14 amino acids. Germline CDR1 reads SGHRS; CDR2 reads YFSETQ. The V segment lost 4 bases and the J segment 7 bases; nucleotides outside the gene matches: 10. The V call is TRBV5-1, the J call TRBJ1-2; 7 bases are a match to TRBD1. The TCR sequence derives from a woman aged 25 to 39 who had been exposed to COVID-19. Sequenced: PBMCs or T cells enriched from blood (not recorded which). Written as DNA, the CDR3 is TGCGCCAGCAGCCTGGACAGGCTCGGGGGTGGCTACACCTTC. It specifies CASSLDRLGGGYTF. The full variable domain, in which reference TRBV5-1 and TRBJ1-2 provide the parts outside the CDR3, is KAGVTQTPRYLIKTRGQQVTLSCSPISGHRSVSWYQQTPGQGLQFLFEYFSETQRNKGNFPGRFSGRQFSNSRSEMNVSTLELGDSALYLCASSLDRLGGGYTFGSGTRLTVV.